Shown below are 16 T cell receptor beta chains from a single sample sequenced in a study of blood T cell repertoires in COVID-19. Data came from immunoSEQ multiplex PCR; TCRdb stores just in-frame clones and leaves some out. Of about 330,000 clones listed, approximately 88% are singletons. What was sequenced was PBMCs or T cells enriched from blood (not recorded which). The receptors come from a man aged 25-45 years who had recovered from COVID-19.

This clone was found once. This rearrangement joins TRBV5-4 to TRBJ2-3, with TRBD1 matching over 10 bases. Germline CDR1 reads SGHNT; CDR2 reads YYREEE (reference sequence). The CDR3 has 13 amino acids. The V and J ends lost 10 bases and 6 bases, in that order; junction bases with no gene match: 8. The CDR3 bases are TGTGCCCTCTCCTTGACAGGGGGCGATACGCAGTATTTT. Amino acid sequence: CALSLTGGDTQYF.

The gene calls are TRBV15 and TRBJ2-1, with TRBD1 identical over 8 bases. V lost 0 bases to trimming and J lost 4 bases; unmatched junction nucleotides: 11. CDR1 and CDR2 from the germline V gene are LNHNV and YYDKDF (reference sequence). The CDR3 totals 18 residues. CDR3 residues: CATSRDSWAGQEYNEQFF. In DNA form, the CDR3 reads TGTGCCACCAGCAGAGATAGCTGGGCGGGACAGGAGTACAATGAGCAGTTCTTC. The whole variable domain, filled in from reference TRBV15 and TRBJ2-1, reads DAMVIQNPRYQVTQFGKPVTLSCSQTLNHNVMYWYQQKSSQAPKLLFHYYDKDFNNEADTPDNFQSRRPNTSFCFLDIRSPGLGDTAMYLCATSRDSWAGQEYNEQFFGPGTRLTVL.

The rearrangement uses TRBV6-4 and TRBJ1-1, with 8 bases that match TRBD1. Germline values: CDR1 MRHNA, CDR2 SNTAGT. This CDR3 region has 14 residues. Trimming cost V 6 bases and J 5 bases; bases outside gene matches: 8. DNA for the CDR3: TGTGCCAGCAGCCCAGGGGGCCGAAGGACTGAAGCTTTCTTT. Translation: CASSPGGRRTEAFF.

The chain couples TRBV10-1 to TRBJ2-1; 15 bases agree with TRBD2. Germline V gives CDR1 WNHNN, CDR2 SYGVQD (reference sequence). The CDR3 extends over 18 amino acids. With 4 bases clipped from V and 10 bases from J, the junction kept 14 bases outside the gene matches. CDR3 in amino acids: CASSGGGLAGGIGEEQFF. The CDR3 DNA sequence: TGCGCCAGCAGTGGAGGTGGACTAGCGGGGGGGATTGGTGAGGAGCAGTTCTTC.

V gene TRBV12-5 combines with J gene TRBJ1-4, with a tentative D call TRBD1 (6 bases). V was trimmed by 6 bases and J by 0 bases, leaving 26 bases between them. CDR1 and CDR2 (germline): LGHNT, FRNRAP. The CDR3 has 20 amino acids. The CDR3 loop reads CASGPIIRTQGVTTNEKLFF. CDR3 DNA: TGTGCTAGTGGCCCAATCATCCGGACACAGGGTGTAACAACTAATGAAAAACTGTTTTTT.

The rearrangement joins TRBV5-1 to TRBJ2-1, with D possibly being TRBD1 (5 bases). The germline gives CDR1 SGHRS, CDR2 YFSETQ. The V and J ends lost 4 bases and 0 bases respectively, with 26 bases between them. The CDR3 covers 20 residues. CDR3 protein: CASSLPAELRTQSSYNEQFF. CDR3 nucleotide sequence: TGCGCCAGCAGCCTACCCGCGGAGTTAAGGACACAGAGCTCCTACAATGAGCAGTTCTTC.

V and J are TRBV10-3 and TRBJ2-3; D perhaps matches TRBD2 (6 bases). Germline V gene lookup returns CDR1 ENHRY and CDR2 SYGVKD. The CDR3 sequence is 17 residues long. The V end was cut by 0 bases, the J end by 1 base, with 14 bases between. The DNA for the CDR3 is TGTGCCATCAGTGAGTCGAGGGCGCCTAGCGGCACAGATACGCAGTATTTT. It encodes CAISESRAPSGTDTQYF.

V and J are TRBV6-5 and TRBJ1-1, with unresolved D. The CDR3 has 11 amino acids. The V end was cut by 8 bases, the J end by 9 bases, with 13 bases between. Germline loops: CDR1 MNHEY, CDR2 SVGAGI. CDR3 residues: CASPSPLKAFF. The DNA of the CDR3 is TGTGCCAGCCCGTCCCCTTTAAAAGCTTTCTTT.

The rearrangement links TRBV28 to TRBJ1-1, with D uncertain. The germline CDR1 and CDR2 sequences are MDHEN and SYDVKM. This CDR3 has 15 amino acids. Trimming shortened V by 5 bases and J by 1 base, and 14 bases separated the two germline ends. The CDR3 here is CASSAVAGRNTEAFF. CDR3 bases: TGTGCCAGCAGTGCGGTGGCGGGCAGGAACACTGAAGCTTTCTTT.

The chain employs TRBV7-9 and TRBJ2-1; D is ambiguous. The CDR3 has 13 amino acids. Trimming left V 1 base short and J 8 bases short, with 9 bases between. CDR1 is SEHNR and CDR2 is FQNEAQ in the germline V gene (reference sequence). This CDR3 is CASSLDVVDEQFF. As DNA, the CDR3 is TGTGCCAGCAGCTTAGACGTAGTCGATGAGCAGTTCTTC.

As DNA, the CDR3 is TGTGCCAGCAGTCGAAACAGGGAGGGTAATTCACCCCTCCACTTT. This codes for CASSRNREGNSPLHF. This chain uses TRBV6-5 with TRBJ1-6; perhaps TRBD1 as D (6 bases). This CDR3 is 15 amino acids long. CDR1 MNHEY and CDR2 SVGAGI come from the germline V gene. V was shortened by 5 bases and J by 6 bases, with 14 bases between the two germline ends.

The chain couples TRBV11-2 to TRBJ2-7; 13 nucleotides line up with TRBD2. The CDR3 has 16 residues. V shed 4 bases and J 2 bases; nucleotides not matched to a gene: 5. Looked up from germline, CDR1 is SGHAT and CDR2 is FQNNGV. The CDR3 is CASSWTSGGATYEQYF. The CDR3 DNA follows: TGTGCCAGCAGCTGGACTAGCGGGGGAGCAACCTACGAGCAGTACTTC. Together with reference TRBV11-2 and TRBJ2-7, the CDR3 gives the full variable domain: EAGVAQSPRYKIIEKRQSVAFWCNPISGHATLYWYQQILGQGPKLLIQFQNNGVVDDSQLPKDRFSAERLKGVDSTLKIQPAKLEDSAVYLCASSWTSGGATYEQYFGPGTRLTVT.

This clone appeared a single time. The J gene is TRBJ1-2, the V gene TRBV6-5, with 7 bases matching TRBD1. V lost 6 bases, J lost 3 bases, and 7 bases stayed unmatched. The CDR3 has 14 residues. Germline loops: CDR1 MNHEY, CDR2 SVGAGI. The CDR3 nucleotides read TGTGCCAGCAGCCGAGCCGGGACAGACTATGGCTACACCTTC. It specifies CASSRAGTDYGYTF.

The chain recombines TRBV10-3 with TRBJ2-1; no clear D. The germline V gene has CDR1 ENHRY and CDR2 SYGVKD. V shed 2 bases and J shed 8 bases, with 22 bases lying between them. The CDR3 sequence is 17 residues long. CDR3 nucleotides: TGTGCCATCAGTGAGGTGGGCTCCTGGGTAATTACACATGAGCAGTTCTTC. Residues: CAISEVGSWVITHEQFF.

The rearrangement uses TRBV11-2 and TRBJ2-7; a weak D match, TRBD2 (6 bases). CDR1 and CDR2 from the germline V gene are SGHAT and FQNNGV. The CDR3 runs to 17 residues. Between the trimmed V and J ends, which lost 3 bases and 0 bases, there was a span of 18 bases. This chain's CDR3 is CASSFSGTFAGSYEQYF. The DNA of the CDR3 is TGTGCCAGCAGCTTCTCAGGGACTTTCGCCGGCTCCTACGAGCAGTACTTC.

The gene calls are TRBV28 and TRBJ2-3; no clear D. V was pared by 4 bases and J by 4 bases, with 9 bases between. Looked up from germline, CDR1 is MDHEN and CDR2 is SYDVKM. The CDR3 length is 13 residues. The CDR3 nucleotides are TGTGCCAGCAGTTACCCCCACTCAGATACGCAGTATTTT. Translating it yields CASSYPHSDTQYF.